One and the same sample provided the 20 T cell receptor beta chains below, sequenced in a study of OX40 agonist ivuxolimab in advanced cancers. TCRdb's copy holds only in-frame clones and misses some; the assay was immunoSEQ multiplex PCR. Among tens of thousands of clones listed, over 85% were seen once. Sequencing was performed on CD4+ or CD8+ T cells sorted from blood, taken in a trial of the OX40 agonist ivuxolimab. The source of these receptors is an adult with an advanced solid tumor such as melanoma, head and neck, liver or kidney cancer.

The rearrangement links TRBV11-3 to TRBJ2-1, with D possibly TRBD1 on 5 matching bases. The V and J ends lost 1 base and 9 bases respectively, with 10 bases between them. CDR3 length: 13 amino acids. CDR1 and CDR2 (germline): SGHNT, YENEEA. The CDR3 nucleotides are TGTGCCAGCAGCTTAGGGACAAGTGCTGAGCAGTTCTTC. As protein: CASSLGTSAEQFF.

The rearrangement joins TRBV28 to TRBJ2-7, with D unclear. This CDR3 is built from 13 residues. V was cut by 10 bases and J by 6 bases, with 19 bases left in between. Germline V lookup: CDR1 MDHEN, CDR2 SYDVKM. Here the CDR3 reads CATKTPGPGEQYF. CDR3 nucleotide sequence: TGTGCCACGAAGACCCCTGGACCGGGCGAGCAGTACTTC.

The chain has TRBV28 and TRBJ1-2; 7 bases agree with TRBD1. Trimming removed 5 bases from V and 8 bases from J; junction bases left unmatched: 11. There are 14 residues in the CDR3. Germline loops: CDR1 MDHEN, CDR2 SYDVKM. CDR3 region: CASSLTGMGFGYTF. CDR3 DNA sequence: TGTGCCAGCAGTCTGACAGGGATGGGTTTCGGCTACACCTTC.

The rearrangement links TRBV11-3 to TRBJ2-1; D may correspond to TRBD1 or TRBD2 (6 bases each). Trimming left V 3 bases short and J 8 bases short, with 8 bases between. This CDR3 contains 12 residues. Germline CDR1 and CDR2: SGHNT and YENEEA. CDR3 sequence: CASSFRGHEQFF. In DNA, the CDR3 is TGTGCCAGCAGCTTTCGGGGGCATGAGCAGTTCTTC.

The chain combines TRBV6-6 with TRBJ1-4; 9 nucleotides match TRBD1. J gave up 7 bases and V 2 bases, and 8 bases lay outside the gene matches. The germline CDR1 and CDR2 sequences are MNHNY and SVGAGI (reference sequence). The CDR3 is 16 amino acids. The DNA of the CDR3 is TGTGCCAGCAGTTACATGACAGGGGGGTCGGGTGAAAAACTGTTTTTT. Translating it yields CASSYMTGGSGEKLFF.

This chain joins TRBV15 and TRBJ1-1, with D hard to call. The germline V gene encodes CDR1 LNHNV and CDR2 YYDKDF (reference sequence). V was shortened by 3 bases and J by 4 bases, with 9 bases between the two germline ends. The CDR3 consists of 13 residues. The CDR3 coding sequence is TGTGCCACCAGCAGGATCTGGCGCACTGAAGCTTTCTTT. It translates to CATSRIWRTEAFF.

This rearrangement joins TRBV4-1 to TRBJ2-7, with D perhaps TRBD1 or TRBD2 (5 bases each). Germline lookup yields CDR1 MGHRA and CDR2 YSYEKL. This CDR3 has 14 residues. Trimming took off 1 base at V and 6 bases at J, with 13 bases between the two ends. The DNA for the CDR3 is TGCGCCAGCAGCCAAGTCCTGGGGGTGGGCGAGCAGTACTTC. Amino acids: CASSQVLGVGEQYF.

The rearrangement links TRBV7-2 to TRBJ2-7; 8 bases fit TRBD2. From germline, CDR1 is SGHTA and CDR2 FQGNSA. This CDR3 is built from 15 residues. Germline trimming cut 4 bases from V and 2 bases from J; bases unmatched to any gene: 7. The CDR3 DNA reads TGTGCCAGCAGCTCGAAGCGGGAGTTCCCCTACGAGCAGTACTTC. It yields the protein CASSSKREFPYEQYF.

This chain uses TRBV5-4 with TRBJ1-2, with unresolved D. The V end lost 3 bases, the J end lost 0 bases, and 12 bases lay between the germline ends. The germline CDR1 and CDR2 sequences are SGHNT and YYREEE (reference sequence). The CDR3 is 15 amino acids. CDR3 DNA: TGTGCCAGCAGCTGGACCCAAGCCCCTAACTATGGCTACACCTTC. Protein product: CASSWTQAPNYGYTF. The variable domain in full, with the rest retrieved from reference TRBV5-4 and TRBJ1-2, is ETGVTQSPTHLIKTRGQQVTLRCSSQSGHNTVSWYQQALGQGPQFIFQYYREEENGRGNFPPRFSGLQFPNYSSELNVNALELDDSALYLCASSWTQAPNYGYTFGSGTRLTVV.

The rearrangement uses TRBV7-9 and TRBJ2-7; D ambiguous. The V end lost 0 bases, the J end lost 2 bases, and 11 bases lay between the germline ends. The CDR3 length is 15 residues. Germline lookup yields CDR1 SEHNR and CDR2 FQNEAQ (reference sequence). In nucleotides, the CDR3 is TGTGCCAGCAGCTTAGCGGAGACCCCTCCCTACGAGCAGTACTTC. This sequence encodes CASSLAETPPYEQYF.

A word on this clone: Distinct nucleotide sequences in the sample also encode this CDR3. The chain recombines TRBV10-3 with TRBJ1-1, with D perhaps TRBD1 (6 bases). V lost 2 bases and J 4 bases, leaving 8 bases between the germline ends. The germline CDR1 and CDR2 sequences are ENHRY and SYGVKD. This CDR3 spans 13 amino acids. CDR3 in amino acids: CAISEGGGTEAFF. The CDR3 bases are TGTGCCATCAGTGAGGGGGGCGGCACTGAAGCTTTCTTT.

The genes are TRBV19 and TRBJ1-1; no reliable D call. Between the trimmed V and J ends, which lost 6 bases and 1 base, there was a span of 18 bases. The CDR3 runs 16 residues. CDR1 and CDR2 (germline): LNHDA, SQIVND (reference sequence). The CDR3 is CASRSRARAGNTEAFF. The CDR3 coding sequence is TGTGCCAGTAGATCCCGGGCGAGGGCTGGGAACACTGAAGCTTTCTTT.

The CDR3 spells CASSQSTYEQYF. In nucleotides, the CDR3 is TGTGCCAGTAGTCAGTCGACCTACGAGCAGTACTTC. The genes are TRBV19 and TRBJ2-7; D gene uncertain. The CDR3 spans 12 residues. Germline lookup yields CDR1 LNHDA and CDR2 SQIVND (reference sequence). V was cut by 5 bases and J by 2 bases, with 7 bases left in between.

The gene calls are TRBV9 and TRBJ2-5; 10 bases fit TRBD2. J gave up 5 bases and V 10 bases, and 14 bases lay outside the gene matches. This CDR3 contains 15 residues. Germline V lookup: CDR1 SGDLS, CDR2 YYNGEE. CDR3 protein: CASRGASGREETQYF. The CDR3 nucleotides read TGTGCCTCGAGGGGGGCTAGCGGGAGAGAGGAGACCCAGTACTTC.

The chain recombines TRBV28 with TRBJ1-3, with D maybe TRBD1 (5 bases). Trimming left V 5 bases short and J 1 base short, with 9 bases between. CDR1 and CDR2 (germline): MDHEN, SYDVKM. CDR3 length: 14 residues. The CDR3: CASSTRASGNTIYF. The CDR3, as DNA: TGTGCCAGCAGTACCAGGGCGTCTGGAAACACCATATATTTT.

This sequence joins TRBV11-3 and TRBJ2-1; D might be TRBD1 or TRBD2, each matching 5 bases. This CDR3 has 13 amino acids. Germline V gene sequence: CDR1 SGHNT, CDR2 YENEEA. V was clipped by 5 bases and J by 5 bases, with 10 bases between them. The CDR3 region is CASSPGTNNEQFF. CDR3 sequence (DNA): TGTGCCAGCAGCCCCGGGACGAACAATGAGCAGTTCTTC.

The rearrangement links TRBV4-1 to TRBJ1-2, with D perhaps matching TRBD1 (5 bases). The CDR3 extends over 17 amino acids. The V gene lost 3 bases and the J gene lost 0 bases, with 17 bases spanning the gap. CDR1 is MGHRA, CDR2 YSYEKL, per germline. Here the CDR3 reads CASSQERVSRANYGYTF. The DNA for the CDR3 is TGCGCCAGCAGCCAGGAGAGGGTATCCAGGGCTAACTATGGCTACACCTTC.

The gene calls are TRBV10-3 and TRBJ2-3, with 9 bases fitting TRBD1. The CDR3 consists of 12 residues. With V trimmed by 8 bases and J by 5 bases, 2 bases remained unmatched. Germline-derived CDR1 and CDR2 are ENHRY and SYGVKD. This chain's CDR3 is CAIRDRVDTQYF. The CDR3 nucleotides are TGTGCCATCCGGGACAGGGTAGATACGCAGTATTTT.

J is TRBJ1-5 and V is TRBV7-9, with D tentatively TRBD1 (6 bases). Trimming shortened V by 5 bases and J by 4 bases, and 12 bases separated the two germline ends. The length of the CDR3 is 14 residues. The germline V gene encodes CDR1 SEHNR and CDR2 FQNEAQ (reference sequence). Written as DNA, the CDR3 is TGTGCCAGCAGCCCACCTACAGGGAATCAGCCCCAGCATTTT. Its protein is CASSPPTGNQPQHF.

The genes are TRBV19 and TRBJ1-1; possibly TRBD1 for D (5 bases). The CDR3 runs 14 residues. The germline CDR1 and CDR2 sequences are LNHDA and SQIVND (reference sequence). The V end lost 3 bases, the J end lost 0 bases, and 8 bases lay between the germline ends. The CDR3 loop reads CASSIWTLNTEAFF. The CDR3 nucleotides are TGTGCCAGTAGTATCTGGACACTGAACACTGAAGCTTTCTTT.